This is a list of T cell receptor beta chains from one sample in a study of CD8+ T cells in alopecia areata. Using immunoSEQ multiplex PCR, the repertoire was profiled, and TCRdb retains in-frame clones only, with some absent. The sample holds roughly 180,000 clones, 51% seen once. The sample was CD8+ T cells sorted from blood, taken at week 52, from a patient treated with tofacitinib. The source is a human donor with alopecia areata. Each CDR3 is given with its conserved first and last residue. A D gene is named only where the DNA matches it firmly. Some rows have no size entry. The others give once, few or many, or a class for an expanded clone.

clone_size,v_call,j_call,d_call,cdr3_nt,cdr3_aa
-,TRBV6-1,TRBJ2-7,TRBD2,TGTGCCAGCAGTGAAGAGGGACTAGCCCGATACGAGCAGTACTTC,CASSEEGLARYEQYF
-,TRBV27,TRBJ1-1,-,TGTGCCAGCAGTTTATCTGGCAGGGAAGCTTTCTTT,CASSLSGREAFF
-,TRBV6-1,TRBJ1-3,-,TGTGCCAGCAGTTCCCGGACAGCCTCTGGAAACACCATATATTTT,CASSSRTASGNTIYF
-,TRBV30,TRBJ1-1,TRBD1,TGTGCCTGGAGTCTAATGACAGGGTTGAACACTGAAGCTTTCTTT,CAWSLMTGLNTEAFF
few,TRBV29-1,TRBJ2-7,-,TGCAGCGTTGTCCGGGGATCTTCCTACGAGCAGTACTTC,CSVVRGSSYEQYF
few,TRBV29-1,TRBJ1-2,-,TGCAGCGTTGAAAGGGGGTTGGGCTACACCTTC,CSVERGLGYTF
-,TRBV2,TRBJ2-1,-,TGTGCCAGCAGTGGTGGACTAGAGGGGGCATACAATGAGCAGTTCTTC,CASSGGLEGAYNEQFF
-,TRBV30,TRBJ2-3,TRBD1,TGTGCCTGGGCTCAGGGGGCAGATACGCAGTATTTT,CAWAQGADTQYF
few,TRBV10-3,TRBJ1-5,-,TGTGCCATCAGTGAGGGGACATTACGGCCCCAGCATTTT,CAISEGTLRPQHF
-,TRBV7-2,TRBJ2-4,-,TGTGCCAGCAGCCTCGCGGACAGTTCGAACATTCAGTACTTC,CASSLADSSNIQYF
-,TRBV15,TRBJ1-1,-,TGTGCCACCAGCAGAGGACCAGGTCTGCTTACTGAAGCTTTCTTT,CATSRGPGLLTEAFF
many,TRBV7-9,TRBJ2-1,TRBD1,TGTGCCAGCAGCCCGAACAGGACAGGGGAGGGCAATGAGCAGTTCTTC,CASSPNRTGEGNEQFF
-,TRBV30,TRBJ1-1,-,TGTGCCTCCACCTCGGGGGGGCGAGCTTTCTTT,CASTSGGRAFF
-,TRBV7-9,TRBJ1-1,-,TGTGCCAGCAGCTTACTCCCCGGGGGGGTTGAAGCTTTCTTT,CASSLLPGGVEAFF
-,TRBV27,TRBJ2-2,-,TGTGCCACCAGGGGGAACACCGGGGAGCTGTTTTTT,CATRGNTGELFF
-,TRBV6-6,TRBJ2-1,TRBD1,TGTGCCAGCAGTTGGGGGACAGGGGGCTTGAATGAGCAGTTCTTC,CASSWGTGGLNEQFF
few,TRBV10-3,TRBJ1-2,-,TGTGCCATACTGGTTACGGACGGAAACTATGGCTACACCTTC,CAILVTDGNYGYTF
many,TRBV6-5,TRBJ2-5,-,TGTGCCAGCAGTTACTCGACGGGGGGCGCAGAGACCCAGTACTTC,CASSYSTGGAETQYF
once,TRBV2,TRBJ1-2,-,TGTGCCAGCATTGGGGCAGGGGCTAACTATGGCTACACCTTC,CASIGAGANYGYTF
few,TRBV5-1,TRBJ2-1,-,TGCGCCAGCAGCCTAGGAGGTGTCCTCGATGAGCAGTTCTTC,CASSLGGVLDEQFF
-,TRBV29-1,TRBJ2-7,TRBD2,TGCAGCGTTAGGATTGTCGGGGGGGCCTACGAGCAGTACTTC,CSVRIVGGAYEQYF
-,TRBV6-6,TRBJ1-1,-,TGTGCCAGCAGTTACGGCAAAACTGAAGCTTTCTTT,CASSYGKTEAFF
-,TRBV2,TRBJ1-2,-,TGTGCCAGCACCCTTCTCAGCACCTATGGCTACACCTTC,CASTLLSTYGYTF
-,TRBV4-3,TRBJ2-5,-,TGCGCCAGCAGCAGGAGTTTGTACAGTGAGACCCAGTACTTC,CASSRSLYSETQYF
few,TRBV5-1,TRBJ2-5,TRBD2,TGCGCCAGCAGCTTCGGCGGGGGCCAAGAGACCCAGTACTTC,CASSFGGGQETQYF
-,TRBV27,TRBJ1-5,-,TGTGCCAGCAGTTTAAGGGCTAGCAATCAGCCCCAGCATTTT,CASSLRASNQPQHF
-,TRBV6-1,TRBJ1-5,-,TGTGCCAGCAGTGAATACAGGATTAGCAATCAGCCCCAGCATTTT,CASSEYRISNQPQHF
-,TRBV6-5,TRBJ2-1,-,TGTGCCAGCAGTTACTCGTCGAGTAATGAGCAGTTCTTC,CASSYSSSNEQFF
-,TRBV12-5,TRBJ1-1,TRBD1,TGTGCTAGTGGTTTGGCTCTCGCAAACAGGGGCACTGAAGCTTTCTTT,CASGLALANRGTEAFF
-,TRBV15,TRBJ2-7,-,TGTGCCACCAGCAGAGATGAGGCTAGTATCCCGCTCGAGCAGTACTTC,CATSRDEASIPLEQYF
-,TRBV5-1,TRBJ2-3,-,TGCGCCAGCAGCTTGGACGTATTCACAGATACGCAGTATTTT,CASSLDVFTDTQYF
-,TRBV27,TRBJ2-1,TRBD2,TGTGCCAGCAGTTTAGGCCTAGCGGGGGGCTATCTTGAGCAGTTCTTC,CASSLGLAGGYLEQFF
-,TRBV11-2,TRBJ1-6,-,TGTGCCAGCAGTATAAGGGACACCTCCTATAATTCACCCCTCCACTTT,CASSIRDTSYNSPLHF
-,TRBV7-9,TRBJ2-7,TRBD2,TGTGCCAGCAGCGGAGGGGAAACCGGACTAGGCGAGCAGTACTTC,CASSGGETGLGEQYF
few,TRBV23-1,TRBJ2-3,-,TGCGCCAGCAGTCGTCGGGGACACACAGATACGCAGTATTTT,CASSRRGHTDTQYF
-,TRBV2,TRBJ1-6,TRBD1,TGTGCCAGCGGGGATGAGACAGGGAGGTCACCCCTCCACTTT,CASGDETGRSPLHF
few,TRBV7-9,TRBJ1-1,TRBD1,TGTGCCAGCAGCAACCCGACAGGGGAGAACACTGAAGCTTTCTTT,CASSNPTGENTEAFF
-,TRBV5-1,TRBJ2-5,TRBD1,TGCGCCAGCAGCACGGGACAGGGGGCGCCGGAGACCCAGTACTTC,CASSTGQGAPETQYF
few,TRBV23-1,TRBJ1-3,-,TGCGCCAGCAGCCTGGAGGTGAACGGAGAAACTCCCTCTGGAAACACCATATATTTT,CASSLEVNGETPSGNTIYF
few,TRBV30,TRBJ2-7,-,TGTGCCTGGAGTAGGGGACGCTACGAGCAGTACTTC,CAWSRGRYEQYF
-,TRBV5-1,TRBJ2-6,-,TGCGCCAGCAGCTTGGATGGGGCCAACGTCCTGACTTTC,CASSLDGANVLTF
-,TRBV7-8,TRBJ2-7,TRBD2,TGTGCCAGCAGCGCCGGGACTAGCGGGGGGTACTACGAGCAGTACTTC,CASSAGTSGGYYEQYF
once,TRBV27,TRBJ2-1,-,TGTGCCAGCAGTTTCCAGGGGGGTGCCTACAATGAGCAGTTCTTC,CASSFQGGAYNEQFF
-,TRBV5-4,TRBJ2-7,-,TGTGCCAGCAGCTTGGGGAACAGGGACTACGAGCAGTACTTC,CASSLGNRDYEQYF
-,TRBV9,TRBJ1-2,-,TGTGCCAGCAGCGCGGGAGGGTATGGCTACACCTTC,CASSAGGYGYTF
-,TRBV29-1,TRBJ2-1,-,TGCAGCGTTGAAGATCCGGCAGGGCTGTCGATGTCCTACAATGAGCAGTTCTTC,CSVEDPAGLSMSYNEQFF
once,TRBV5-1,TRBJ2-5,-,TGCGCCAGCAGCTTGAATCTGATAGGGCAAGAGACCCAGTACTTC,CASSLNLIGQETQYF
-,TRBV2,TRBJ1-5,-,TGTGCCAGCAACGGGGACGGACATCAGCCCCAGCATTTT,CASNGDGHQPQHF
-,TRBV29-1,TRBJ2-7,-,TGCAGCGTTGAAGATCGGCAGGGCTCCTCCTACGAGCAGTACTTC,CSVEDRQGSSYEQYF
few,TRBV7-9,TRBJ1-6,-,TGTGCCAGCAGCGCTGAAGGGACCGCATTCAATTCACCCCTCCACTTT,CASSAEGTAFNSPLHF
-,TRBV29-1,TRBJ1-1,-,TGCAGCGCTGAGACGGGGGATTCGCCTGAAGCTTTCTTT,CSAETGDSPEAFF
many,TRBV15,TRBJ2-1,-,TGTGCCACCAGCAGACGGGATAGGGGGGCTTATGAGCAGTTCTTC,CATSRRDRGAYEQFF
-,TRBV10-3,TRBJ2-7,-,TGTGCCATCGGACCGGGACCCCCACCCGAGCAGTACTTC,CAIGPGPPPEQYF
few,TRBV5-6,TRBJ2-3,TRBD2,TGTGCCAGCAGCACAGGGACTAGCGGGGGGCCGTCGGCTGATACGCAGTATTTT,CASSTGTSGGPSADTQYF
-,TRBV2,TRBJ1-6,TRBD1,TGTGCCCGCAAGGACCGGGACAGGGGTTCACCCCTCCACTTT,CARKDRDRGSPLHF
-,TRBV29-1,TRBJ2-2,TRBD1,TGCAGCGTTGAATTGGTCGGGACAGCTAACACCGGGGAGCTGTTTTTT,CSVELVGTANTGELFF
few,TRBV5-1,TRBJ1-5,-,TGCGCCAGCAGCTTGGGGAGTGACAATCAGCCCCAGCATTTT,CASSLGSDNQPQHF